One and the same sample provided the 16 T cell receptor beta chains below, sequenced in a study of blood T cell repertoires in COVID-19. Using immunoSEQ multiplex PCR, the repertoire was profiled, and TCRdb retains in-frame clones only, with some absent. The sample carries about 400,000 clones, roughly 90% recorded once. Source material: peripheral blood. All receptors derive from a man in his forties with acute or convalescent COVID-19.

This clone was picked up a small number of times. V is TRBV9 and J is TRBJ2-7; 9 bases line up with TRBD1. Germline V gene data show CDR1 as SGDLS and CDR2 as YYNGEE. The CDR3 contains 14 residues. The trim removed 3 bases at V and 2 bases at J, leaving 3 bases unmatched. This chain's CDR3 is CASSGGQGPYEQYF. In nucleotides, the CDR3 is TGTGCCAGCAGCGGGGGACAGGGCCCCTACGAGCAGTACTTC.

The J gene is TRBJ1-5, the V gene TRBV28, with a weak D call TRBD1 (6 bases). Looked up from germline, CDR1 is MDHEN and CDR2 is SYDVKM. V was trimmed by 5 bases and J by 0 bases, leaving 11 bases between them. The CDR3 has 15 amino acids. The CDR3 nucleotides read TGTGCCAGCAGTCCGAGGACAGCTAGCAATCAGCCCCAGCATTTT. It specifies CASSPRTASNQPQHF.

The table lists this clone with a few counts. The chain couples TRBV7-8 to TRBJ1-2; 7 positions agree with TRBD1. The CDR3 consists of 17 residues. The germline V gene encodes CDR1 SGHVS and CDR2 FQNEAQ. The V and J ends lost 1 base and 7 bases, in that order; junction bases with no gene match: 15. The CDR3 loop reads CASSLGSVAGGFSGYTF. The CDR3 region has the DNA TGTGCCAGCAGCTTAGGGTCAGTGGCAGGGGGATTTAGTGGCTACACCTTC.

This clone appeared once. The chain joins TRBV11-3 to TRBJ2-7, with TRBD1 identical over 11 bases. Germline-derived CDR1 and CDR2 are SGHNT and YENEEA. The CDR3 is 14 residues long. J gave up 3 bases and V 5 bases, and 3 bases lay outside the gene matches. CDR3 loop: CASSPGQGVYEQYF. CDR3 coding DNA: TGTGCCAGCAGCCCGGGACAGGGGGTCTACGAGCAGTACTTC.

This clone appeared a single time. This chain links TRBV4-2 with TRBJ2-3; 7 bases map to TRBD1. The junction had 4 bases not matched to a gene; V was cut back by 0 bases and J by 4 bases. Per the germline V gene, CDR1 is LGHNA and CDR2 is YNFKEQ. CDR3 length: 15 amino acids. The CDR3 sequence is CASSQEQGKSDTQYF. DNA of the CDR3: TGTGCCAGCAGCCAAGAACAGGGGAAGTCAGATACGCAGTATTTT.

This chain joins TRBV6-5 and TRBJ2-1, with TRBD2 matching 9 bases. The CDR3 runs to 15 residues. J was trimmed by 8 bases and V by 4 bases; bases with no gene match: 9. Germline V gene sequence: CDR1 MNHEY, CDR2 SVGAGI. The CDR3 sequence: CASSLAGGPGYEQFF. CDR3 sequence (DNA): TGTGCCAGCAGTTTGGCGGGGGGGCCTGGCTATGAGCAGTTCTTC.

This clone was detected a few times. V and J are TRBV2 and TRBJ1-2; 8 nucleotides match TRBD1. The V gene end was trimmed by 5 bases and the J gene end by 4 bases; junction bases not matched to a gene: 3. The CDR3 loop spans 13 amino acids. Looked up from germline, CDR1 is SNHLY and CDR2 is FYNNEI. In nucleotides, the CDR3 is TGTGCCAGCAGTCCAGGGGGCGGCTATGGCTACACCTTC. Its translation: CASSPGGGYGYTF.

The table lists this clone with a few counts. The rearrangement links TRBV3-1 (or the pseudogene TRBV3-2) to TRBJ1-1; D unresolved. Germline V gene sequence: CDR1 LGHDT, CDR2 YNNKEL (reference sequence). The V gene lost 1 base and the J gene lost 0 bases, with 6 bases spanning the gap. CDR3 length: 14 residues. The DNA of the CDR3 is TGTGCCAGCAGCCAAGGAGTTATGAACACTGAAGCTTTCTTT. Translated, it gives CASSQGVMNTEAFF.

This rearrangement joins TRBV19 to TRBJ2-1, with D perhaps TRBD1 (6 bases). Germline assignment: CDR1 LNHDA and CDR2 SQIVND (reference sequence). The V gene lost 10 bases and the J gene lost 10 bases, with 20 bases spanning the gap. The CDR3 runs 13 residues. Here the CDR3 reads CATSVGPRGEQFF. The CDR3 nucleotides read TGTGCCACCTCTGTGGGACCCAGGGGAGAGCAGTTCTTC.

The chain links TRBV5-4 to TRBJ2-7; no reliable D call. CDR1 and CDR2 from the germline V gene are SGHNT and YYREEE (reference sequence). The CDR3 runs 12 residues. V lost 2 bases to trimming and J lost 4 bases, with 7 bases between them. CDR3 loop: CASSFGGYEQYF. Written as DNA, the CDR3 is TGTGCCAGCAGCTTTGGCGGATACGAGCAGTACTTC.

The chain is built from TRBV19 and TRBJ1-2, with TRBD1 matching 8 bases. Germline lookup yields CDR1 LNHDA and CDR2 SQIVND (reference sequence). The CDR3 totals 20 residues. V dropped 3 bases and J dropped 1; count of bases not matched to a gene: 19. The CDR3 bases are TGTGCCAGTAGTATTAGGGGGACCGGGACAGGAAGACCCATTAACTATGGCTACACCTTC. Encoded protein: CASSIRGTGTGRPINYGYTF.

This chain links TRBV9 with TRBJ2-7; D might be TRBD1 (6 bases). V gave up 2 bases and J gave up 0 bases, with 12 bases separating them. This CDR3 is built from 15 residues. Germline V lookup: CDR1 SGDLS, CDR2 YYNGEE. The CDR3 DNA sequence: TGTGCCAGCAGCGTGGGCACAGGGTACTCCTACGAGCAGTACTTC. Its translation is CASSVGTGYSYEQYF. The whole variable domain, remainder taken from reference TRBV9 and TRBJ2-7, is DSGVTQTPKHLITATGQRVTLRCSPRSGDLSVYWYQQSLDQGLQFLIQYYNGEERAKGNILERFSAQQFPDLHSELNLSSLELGDSALYFCASSVGTGYSYEQYFGPGTRLTVT.

The genes are TRBV7-2 and TRBJ1-1; 9 bases align to TRBD1. Per the germline V gene, CDR1 is SGHTA and CDR2 is FQGNSA. CDR3 length: 13 residues. Trimming cost V 0 bases and J 12 bases; bases outside gene matches: 5. For the CDR3, the DNA is TGTGCCAGCAGCTTAGCCCGGGACAGGGAAACTTTCTTT. Amino acid sequence: CASSLARDRETFF.

The chain has TRBV5-6 and TRBJ1-1; the D is unclear. V lost 4 bases and J 1 base, leaving 17 bases between the germline ends. Germline V gene lookup returns CDR1 SGHDT and CDR2 YYEEEE. The CDR3 totals 16 residues. The chain's CDR3 is CASSPTPDTSNTEAFF. CDR3 bases: TGTGCCAGCAGCCCCACTCCCGACACCTCGAACACTGAAGCTTTCTTT.

The DNA of the CDR3 is TGTGCCATCAGTGAGTTCGGACAGACTGCCCCTGCTGAAGCTTTCTTT. Its translation: CAISEFGQTAPAEAFF. J is TRBJ1-1 and V is TRBV10-3, with D possibly being TRBD1 (6 bases). The CDR3 totals 16 residues. V was cut by 1 base and J by 6 bases, with 18 bases left in between. Germline CDR1 and CDR2: ENHRY and SYGVKD.

The V and J genes are TRBV30 and TRBJ2-1, with 9 positions matching TRBD2. CDR1 is GTSNPN and CDR2 is SVGIG in the germline V gene (reference sequence). V gave up 1 base and J gave up 10 bases; unmatched junction bases: 14. There are 16 residues in the CDR3. CDR3 coding DNA: TGTGCCTGGAGTGATCGGGGACTAGCCCGTCTCGGGGAGCAGTTCTTC. Translated: CAWSDRGLARLGEQFF.